This T cell receptor (beta chain) was observed in a study of T cells in Graves' hyperthyroidism and ophthalmopathy. The CDR3 loop spans 15 amino acids. Looked up from germline, CDR1 is MNHEY and CDR2 is SVGEGT. Trimming took off 4 bases at V and 5 bases at J, with 18 bases between the two ends. Investigators excluded patients with uncontrolled infection, other autoimmune disease, pregnancy or lactation. Amplified TCR beta CDR3 regions derived from RNA transcripts. With the HTBI primer set, the TCR CDR3 went through a first round of RT-PCR. TCRdb re-analysed the multiplex PCR reads in MiXCR, keeping a single row per CDR3 protein. There are 250,000 to 300,000 distinct CDR3 sequences in the sample; roughly 19% occur only once, and under 45% lies in the top ten. Comment on this clonotype: Its matching antigen is unknown.

Study-wide findings and caveats: Most clonotypes that expanded in the thyroid above 0.001 also showed up in blood. Progression to ophthalmopathy was predicted a median of approximately 6.4 months early.

The clonotype was recovered from a middle-aged man with Graves' ophthalmopathy. The chain uses TRBV6-2 or TRBV6-3 and TRBJ2-7, with D perhaps assigned TRBD1 or TRBD2 (5 bases each). Sequencing used blood. The CDR3 DNA follows: TGTGCCAGCAGTTCCACTTGGGACCCACGGGACGAGCAGTACTTC. Translating it yields CASSSTWDPRDEQYF.